This TCR beta chain emerged from a study of shared clonotypes between healthy human individuals. Study information: Three CD4 naive, three CD4 memory, two CD8 naive and one CD8 memory plate were used per donor.

As for this clone: What it binds is not known.

CD45RO-negative CD8 cells positively selected for CCR7 made up the naive population, which excluded terminally differentiated effector memory CD45RA+ cells. Measured with immunoSEQ multiplex PCR; TCRdb has only the in-frame clones, and not every one. The table shows about 700,000 clones, with about 90% occurring only once. Overall study results and limits: Expectations were that clonotype sharing among donors would be affected by sequencing depth. Relative to clonotypes present in all four donors, those not shared had lower generation probabilities.

The V segment lost 8 bases and the J segment 4 bases; nucleotides outside the gene matches: 7. The germline V gene has CDR1 MDHEN and CDR2 SYDVKM. The CDR3 is made up of 13 amino acids. The sequenced sample consisted of naive CD8+ T cells sorted from blood. The TCR originated in a man aged 25 to 40 in good health. The chain uses TRBV28 and TRBJ1-2, with 7 bases lining up with TRBD1. The CDR3 DNA reads as TGTGCCAGCCGTGGAGGGGGCGTCTATGGCTACACCTTC. Protein sequence: CASRGGGVYGYTF.